A selection of T cell receptor beta chains follows, all from one sample in a study of a mutant IDH1 vaccine in newly diagnosed glioma. The antigens these receptors bind are not known. The assay was immunoSEQ multiplex PCR, and TCRdb's table has in-frame clones only and misses some. The profile covers tens of thousands of clones, with more than 75% appearing a single time and around 5.7% taken by the ten largest. The sample was PBMCs, taken from a glioma patient whose treatment included an IDH1 peptide vaccine. All receptors come from a woman aged 40 to 50 with glioma. CDR3s include the opening cysteine and the closing phenylalanine or tryptophan. The D gene is left open where the match is weak. Size is stated for part of the rows, as once, few or many counts, or as a class when the clone is expanded.

clone size: NA; V gene: TRBV5-1; D gene: NA; J gene: TRBJ1-2; CDR3 protein: CASRPPLRPSYTF; CDR3 DNA: TGCGCCAGCAGGCCCCCCCTCAGGCCAAGCTACACCTTC
clone size: NA; V gene: TRBV4-1; D gene: TRBD1; J gene: TRBJ1-5; CDR3 protein: CASSQDERTGGVNQPQHF; CDR3 DNA: TGCGCCAGCAGCCAAGATGAACGAACAGGGGGCGTCAATCAGCCCCAGCATTTT
clone size: NA; V gene: TRBV11-3; D gene: TRBD2; J gene: TRBJ2-7; CDR3 protein: CASSLVLAGGPREQYF; CDR3 DNA: TGTGCCAGCAGCTTAGTCCTAGCGGGGGGGCCGCGCGAGCAGTACTTC
clone size: NA; V gene: TRBV5-1; D gene: TRBD2; J gene: TRBJ2-1; CDR3 protein: CASSQRTSGRIRSYNEQFF; CDR3 DNA: TGCGCCAGCAGCCAACGGACTAGCGGGAGGATAAGGTCCTACAATGAGCAGTTCTTC
clone size: NA; V gene: TRBV5-6; D gene: NA; J gene: TRBJ2-7; CDR3 protein: CASSFRSAGAYEQYF; CDR3 DNA: TGTGCCAGCAGCTTCAGGAGCGCAGGGGCCTACGAGCAGTACTTC
clone size: NA; V gene: TRBV10-1; D gene: NA; J gene: TRBJ1-2; CDR3 protein: CASSESVTDYGYTF; CDR3 DNA: TGCGCCAGCAGTGAGTCCGTGACAGATTATGGCTACACCTTC
clone size: NA; V gene: TRBV5-8; D gene: TRBD2; J gene: TRBJ2-3; CDR3 protein: CASSLFSSGGTDTQYF; CDR3 DNA: TGTGCCAGCAGCTTGTTCTCTAGCGGGGGGACAGATACGCAGTATTTT
clone size: NA; V gene: TRBV4-1; D gene: NA; J gene: TRBJ2-7; CDR3 protein: CASSQQGSSYEQYF; CDR3 DNA: TGCGCCAGCAGCCAGCAGGGGAGCTCCTACGAGCAGTACTTC
clone size: NA; V gene: TRBV6-1; D gene: TRBD1; J gene: TRBJ1-2; CDR3 protein: CASSEGQGAFYGYTF; CDR3 DNA: TGTGCCAGCAGTGAAGGACAGGGGGCTTTCTATGGCTACACCTTC
clone size: NA; V gene: TRBV9; D gene: NA; J gene: TRBJ1-6; CDR3 protein: CASSVYDNSPLHF; CDR3 DNA: TGTGCCAGCAGCGTGTATGATAATTCACCCCTCCACTTT
clone size: NA; V gene: TRBV15; D gene: NA; J gene: TRBJ1-5; CDR3 protein: CATGRGNQPQHF; CDR3 DNA: TGTGCCACCGGCCGGGGAAATCAGCCCCAGCATTTT
clone size: NA; V gene: TRBV2; D gene: TRBD1; J gene: TRBJ2-2; CDR3 protein: CASSYTGTGVGPGELFF; CDR3 DNA: TGTGCCAGCAGCTATACAGGGACAGGGGTAGGCCCCGGGGAGCTGTTTTTT
clone size: NA; V gene: TRBV20-1; D gene: NA; J gene: TRBJ2-5; CDR3 protein: CSARERETQYF; CDR3 DNA: TGCAGTGCTAGGGAGAGGGAGACCCAGTACTTC
clone size: NA; V gene: TRBV4-1; D gene: TRBD1; J gene: TRBJ1-6; CDR3 protein: CASSPRAGQGGSPLHF; CDR3 DNA: TGCGCCAGCAGCCCGCGGGCGGGACAGGGGGGTTCACCCCTCCACTTT
clone size: NA; V gene: TRBV25-1; D gene: TRBD1; J gene: TRBJ2-3; CDR3 protein: CASSGHRGRADTQYF; CDR3 DNA: TGTGCCAGCAGTGGGCACAGGGGGCGAGCAGATACGCAGTATTTT
clone size: once; V gene: TRBV19; D gene: NA; J gene: TRBJ2-1; CDR3 protein: CASSPVVGGAVNEQFF; CDR3 DNA: TGTGCCAGTAGTCCAGTCGTAGGGGGGGCCGTCAATGAGCAGTTCTTC